This TCR beta chain was identified in a study of blood T cell repertoires in COVID-19. Overall study: Acute and convalescent COVID-19 samples came from the United States, Italy and Spain. Sample material is recorded as cDNA or gDNA derived from T cells, B-cell-depleted T cells, or PBMCs.

J lost 3 bases, V lost 4 bases, and 11 bases had no gene match. Looked up from germline, CDR1 is SGHVS and CDR2 is FNYEAQ. This CDR3 has 16 amino acids. The Seattle site enrolled patients during active infection and followed them longitudinally. Authors' analysis steps: Reference gene primers were amplified, and this amplification served to estimate nucleated cell counts. Using immunoSEQ multiplex PCR, the repertoire was profiled, and TCRdb retains in-frame clones only, with some absent. From that table come the V and J calls and clone size; the DNA was used to work out D and trimming. Of approximately 250,000 clones in the sample, around nine tenths were seen once.

This chain links TRBV7-6 with TRBJ2-7; 8 nucleotides line up with TRBD2. This sequence was found in a woman in her seventies with COVID-19, enrolled during active disease. The sample consisted of peripheral blood. CDR3 loop: CASSSFELAAGYEQYF. The CDR3 DNA sequence: TGTGCCAGCAGCTCGTTCGAACTAGCGGCGGGCTACGAGCAGTACTTC.